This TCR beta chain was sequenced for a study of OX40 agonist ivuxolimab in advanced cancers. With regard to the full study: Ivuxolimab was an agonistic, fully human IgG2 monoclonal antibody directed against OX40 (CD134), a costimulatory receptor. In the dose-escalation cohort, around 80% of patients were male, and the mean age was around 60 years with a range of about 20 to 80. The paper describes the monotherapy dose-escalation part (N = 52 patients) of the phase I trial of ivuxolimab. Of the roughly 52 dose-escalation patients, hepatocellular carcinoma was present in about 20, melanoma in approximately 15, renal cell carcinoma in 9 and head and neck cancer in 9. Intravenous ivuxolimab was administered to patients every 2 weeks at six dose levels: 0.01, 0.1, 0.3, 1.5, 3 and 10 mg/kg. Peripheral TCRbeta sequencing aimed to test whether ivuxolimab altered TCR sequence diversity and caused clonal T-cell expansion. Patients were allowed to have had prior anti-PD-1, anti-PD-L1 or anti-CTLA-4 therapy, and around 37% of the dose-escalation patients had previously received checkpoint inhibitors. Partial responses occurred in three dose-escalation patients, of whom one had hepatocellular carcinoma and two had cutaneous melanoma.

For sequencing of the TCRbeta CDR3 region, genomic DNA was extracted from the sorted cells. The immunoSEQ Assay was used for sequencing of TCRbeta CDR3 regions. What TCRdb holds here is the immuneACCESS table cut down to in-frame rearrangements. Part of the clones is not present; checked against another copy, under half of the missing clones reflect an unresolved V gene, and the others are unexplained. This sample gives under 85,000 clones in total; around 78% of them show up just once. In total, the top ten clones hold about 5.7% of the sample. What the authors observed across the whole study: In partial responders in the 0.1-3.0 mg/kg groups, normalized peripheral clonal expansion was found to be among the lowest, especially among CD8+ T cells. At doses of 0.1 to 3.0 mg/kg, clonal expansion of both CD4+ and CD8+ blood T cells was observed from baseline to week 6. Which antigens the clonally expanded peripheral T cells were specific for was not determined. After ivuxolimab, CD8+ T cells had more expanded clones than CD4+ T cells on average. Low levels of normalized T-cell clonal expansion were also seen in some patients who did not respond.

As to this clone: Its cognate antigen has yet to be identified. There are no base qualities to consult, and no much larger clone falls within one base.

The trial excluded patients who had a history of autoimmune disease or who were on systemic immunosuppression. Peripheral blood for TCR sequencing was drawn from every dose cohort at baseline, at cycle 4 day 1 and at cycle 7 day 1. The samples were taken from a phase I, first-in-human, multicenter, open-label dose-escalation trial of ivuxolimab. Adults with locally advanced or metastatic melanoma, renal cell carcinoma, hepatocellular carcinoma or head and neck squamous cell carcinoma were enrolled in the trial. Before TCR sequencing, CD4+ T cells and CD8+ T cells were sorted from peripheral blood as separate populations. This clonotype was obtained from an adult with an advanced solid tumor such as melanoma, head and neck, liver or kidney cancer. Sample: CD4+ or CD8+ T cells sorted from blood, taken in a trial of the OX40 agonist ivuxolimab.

For the CDR3, the sequence is CASGPHSGQGLSSPLHF. The nucleotides read TGTGCCAGCGGTCCCCATTCAGGTCAGGGGTTGAGTTCACCCCTCCACTTT. The sequence links TRBV28 to TRBJ1-6; matching of 6 bases hints at TRBD1 as the D gene. V sheds 8 bases and J sheds 9 bases, leaving 26 bases between their ends. CDR1 and CDR2, looked up from the germline V gene, are MDHEN and SYDVKM. The CDR3, cysteine through phenylalanine, is 17 amino acids long. The entry retains the CDR3 DNA only, 51 bases that are in frame from base 1.